The 17 T cell receptor beta chains presented below share a single source sample, sequenced in a study of blood T cell repertoires in COVID-19. Method: immunoSEQ multiplex PCR; TCRdb's copy keeps in-frame clones and lacks some. The table lists 35,000 to 50,000 clones, 92% of them singletons, with approximately 9% in the top ten. The sample comprised peripheral blood. The receptors here all came from a man in his forties or fifties with active COVID-19.

The J gene is TRBJ1-4, the V gene TRBV5-1; the match to TRBD1 covers 8 bases. Germline lookup yields CDR1 SGHRS and CDR2 YFSETQ. CDR3 size: 14 residues. With 2 bases clipped from V and 7 bases from J, the junction kept 4 bases outside the gene matches. The CDR3 coding sequence is TGCGCCAGCAGCTTTGGACAGGGTTCTGAAAAACTGTTTTTT. It yields the protein CASSFGQGSEKLFF.

The genes are TRBV6-1 and TRBJ2-3; 7 bases line up with TRBD2. Germline loops: CDR1 MNHNS, CDR2 SASEGT. CDR3 length: 15 amino acids. V lost 0 bases to trimming and J lost 4 bases; unmatched junction nucleotides: 4. The chain's CDR3 is CASSEAPGLPDTQYF. CDR3 nucleotides: TGTGCCAGCAGTGAAGCGCCGGGACTACCAGATACGCAGTATTTT.

The chain uses TRBV28 and TRBJ1-5, with TRBD1 matching over 7 bases. V lost 7 bases and J lost 4; bases outside the gene matches: 4. Per the germline V gene, CDR1 is MDHEN and CDR2 is SYDVKM. This CDR3 contains 13 residues. The CDR3 loop reads CASKGQFNQPQHF. In DNA form, the CDR3 reads TGTGCCAGCAAGGGACAGTTTAATCAGCCCCAGCATTTT.

The chain has TRBV15 and TRBJ2-1, with D perhaps matching TRBD1 (6 bases). Between the trimmed V and J ends, which lost 6 bases and 5 bases, there was a span of 11 bases. The germline V gene has CDR1 LNHNV and CDR2 YYDKDF (reference sequence). The CDR3 covers 13 residues. The CDR3 loop reads CATSRDRNNEQFF. Here the CDR3 DNA reads TGTGCCACCAGTCGCGACAGGAACAATGAGCAGTTCTTC.

The J gene is TRBJ1-1, the V gene TRBV11-2; D may be TRBD1 (6 bases). Trimming stripped 5 bases from V and 4 bases from J, with 14 bases between. The CDR3 sequence is 14 residues long. Germline CDR1 SGHAT, CDR2 FQNNGV. This chain's CDR3 is CASSRDRLGTEAFF. In DNA, the CDR3 is TGTGCCAGCAGCAGAGACAGGTTGGGCACTGAAGCTTTCTTT.

V and J are TRBV6-1 and TRBJ2-4; perhaps TRBD1 as D (6 bases). The CDR3 is 17 amino acids. Trimming removed 0 bases from V and 0 bases from J, with 12 bases in between. CDR1 MNHNS and CDR2 SASEGT come from the germline V gene. The CDR3 loop reads CASSEATPGQAKNIQYF. In nucleotides, the CDR3 is TGTGCCAGCAGTGAAGCAACCCCGGGACAAGCCAAAAACATTCAGTACTTC.

This clone was found once. The chain couples TRBV5-1 to TRBJ2-4; maybe TRBD1 (5 bases). Trimming shortened V by 0 bases and J by 6 bases, and 10 bases separated the two germline ends. The CDR3 contains 14 residues. Germline CDR1 is SGHRS and CDR2 is YFSETQ. CDR3 nucleotide sequence: TGCGCCAGCAGCTTGGTTCAGGGTCGAAACATTCAGTACTTC. Translating gives CASSLVQGRNIQYF.

V gene TRBV27 combines with J gene TRBJ1-2; the D gene is possibly TRBD1 (5 bases). Trimming shortened V by 3 bases and J by 8 bases, and 16 bases separated the two germline ends. Germline V gene lookup returns CDR1 MNHEY and CDR2 SMNVEV (reference sequence). The CDR3 runs to 14 residues. The CDR3: CASSFTGTRKGYTF. In DNA form, the CDR3 reads TGTGCCAGCAGTTTCACCGGGACTCGGAAAGGCTACACCTTC.

The rearrangement joins TRBV7-9 to TRBJ1-1; 7 bases fit TRBD1. Germline V gene data show CDR1 as SEHNR and CDR2 as FQNEAQ (reference sequence). Trimming took 3 bases from V and 0 from J; bases not matched to a gene: 7. There are 16 residues in the CDR3. CDR3 DNA: TGTGCCAGCAGCTTGTGGACAGGAGGATTGAACACTGAAGCTTTCTTT. This sequence encodes CASSLWTGGLNTEAFF. Supplemented by reference TRBV7-9 and TRBJ1-1, the full variable domain reads DTGVSQNPRHKITKRGQNVTFRCDPISEHNRLYWYRQTLGQGPEFLTYFQNEAQLEKSRLLSDRFSAERPKGSFSTLEIQRTEQGDSAMYLCASSLWTGGLNTEAFFGQGTRLTVV.

The chain joins TRBV30 to TRBJ2-7; possibly TRBD2 for D (5 bases). Per the germline V gene, CDR1 is GTSNPN and CDR2 is SVGIG (reference sequence). Trimming left V 5 bases short and J 6 bases short, with 17 bases between. This CDR3 comprises 13 residues. The CDR3 loop reads CAWALRGIFEQYF. The CDR3, as DNA: TGTGCCTGGGCCCTACGGGGAATCTTCGAGCAGTACTTC.

The chain carries TRBV7-6 and TRBJ1-6; D might be TRBD1 (6 bases). There are 15 residues in the CDR3. V dropped 4 bases and J dropped 9 bases, with 16 bases sitting between them. The V gene's germline CDR1 is SGHVS and CDR2 FNYEAQ. CDR3: CASSSLQGSASPLHF. The CDR3 bases are TGTGCCAGCAGCTCACTACAGGGCTCCGCTTCACCCCTCCACTTT.

The genes are TRBV27 and TRBJ2-7; TRBD2 matches at 8 bases. Germline values: CDR1 MNHEY, CDR2 SMNVEV (reference sequence). The CDR3 length is 14 residues. V gave up 5 bases and J gave up 3 bases; unmatched junction bases: 6. The CDR3 sequence: CASSKAGESYEQYF. In nucleotides, the CDR3 is TGTGCCAGCAGTAAAGCGGGAGAGAGCTACGAGCAGTACTTC.

The rearrangement joins TRBV30 to TRBJ1-2, with a possible D match to TRBD1 (6 bases). The germline V gene has CDR1 GTSNPN and CDR2 SVGIG (reference sequence). This CDR3 has 13 amino acids. V was cut by 2 bases and J by 6 bases, with 13 bases left in between. The DNA for the CDR3 is TGTGCCTGGAGTTCCACAGGGAACGATGGCTACACCTTC. It specifies CAWSSTGNDGYTF.

The rearrangement joins TRBV10-3 to TRBJ1-2; TRBD1 might be the D (5 bases). V lost 8 bases and J lost 4, with 14 bases in between. There are 13 residues in the CDR3. The germline V gene encodes CDR1 ENHRY and CDR2 SYGVKD. The CDR3 bases are TGTGCCATCGGGGGGGAAGGACCCTATGGCTACACCTTC. Translation gives CAIGGEGPYGYTF.

Worth noting for this clone: One end of the junction is discordant with germline, which a read error may explain. This sequence joins TRBV5-1 and TRBJ2-7; TRBD2 matches at 8 bases. The germline V gene has CDR1 SGHRS and CDR2 YFSETQ. The CDR3 contains 15 residues. The CDR3 coding sequence is TGCGCCAGCAGCTTAAATCCCGGGGGGACTAGTCTTCTAAACTTC. Translated: CASSLNPGGTSLLNF.

The chain carries TRBV2 and TRBJ2-7; possibly TRBD1 for D (6 bases). CDR1 and CDR2 from the germline V gene are SNHLY and FYNNEI. This CDR3 contains 12 residues. V was clipped by 4 bases and J by 3 bases, with 7 bases between them. The CDR3 loop is CASSAQGYEQYF. The CDR3, as DNA: TGTGCCAGCAGTGCACAGGGCTACGAGCAGTACTTC.

J is TRBJ2-5 and V is TRBV21-1; the table's D gene call, TRBD2, was not cross checked with the DNA. TRBV21-1 is termed a pseudogene. CDR3 length equals 13 residues. The CDR3 coding sequence is TGTGCCAGCAGCAAAAGAGGTGAGGAGACCCAGTACTTC. It yields the protein CASSKRGEETQYF.